This T cell receptor (beta chain) was recorded in a study of blood T cell repertoires in COVID-19. The CDR3 totals 15 residues. Germline V CDR1 and CDR2: MNHNS, SASEGT. On this clone itself: Its ends do not fully match the called genes, so a read error is possible.

Sequencing used immunoSEQ multiplex PCR; TCRdb keeps in-frame clones, though not all of them. The repertoire holds approximately 62,000 clones, with approximately 78% as singletons. The gene calls are TRBV6-1 and TRBJ2-1, with TRBD1 matching 8 bases. The source of this sequence is an elderly man with acute or convalescent COVID-19. The specimen sequenced was peripheral blood. This chain's CDR3 is CASSEWQGARNEQLF. The CDR3 DNA reads TGTGCCAGCAGTGAATGGCAGGGGGCTAGAAATGAGCAGCTCTTC.